This T cell receptor beta chain is from a study of prognosis after radiotherapy for stage I lung cancer. Looking at the study overall: Approximately 14 of the patients presented with newly diagnosed primary stage I lung tumors; roughly five had oligometastatic NSCLC following surgical resection of the primary tumor. In this cohort, every patient with non-small cell lung cancer was regarded as medically inoperable. Whole-study results and caveats: The study left the tumor specificity of the expanded TCR clones undetermined.

Two-round multiplex PCR, the amplification method, yielded TCR beta CDR3 from genomic DNA. Specific primers for each TRBV and TRBJ gene were what first-round PCR used. TCRdb fed the multiplex PCR reads into MiXCR, producing one record per CDR3 protein. The repertoire includes approximately 41,000 distinct CDR3 sequences, approximately 25% of them detected once, and less than 30% sits in the top ten. This clonotype was found many times. Its antigen is not known. CDR3 size: 12 residues. After removal of 6 bases from V and 8 bases from J, the junction contained 4 bases not matched to a gene. From germline, CDR1 is MNHNS and CDR2 SASEGT.

The sample here was PBMCs, taken before or after stereotactic body radiation therapy (not recorded which). This clonotype originated in a donor over 45 with non-small cell lung cancer. The genes are TRBV6-1 and TRBJ2-1; 7 positions agree with TRBD1. In DNA form, the CDR3 reads TGTGCCAGCAGAGACAGGGAACATGAGCAGTTCTTC. It yields the protein CASRDREHEQFF.